The sequence of this TCR beta chain was determined in a study of glioma-infiltrating T cells after dendritic cell vaccination listed by TCRdb under 2016. The study in broad terms: Of the 15 or so glioblastoma patients in the cohort, all drawn from Phase I and II dendritic cell vaccination trials, 9 were newly diagnosed and 6 had recurrent disease. Between about 2002 and 2013, the patients were given dendritic cell vaccination pulsed with autologous tumor lysate. Survival after dendritic cell vaccination was correlated with TCR sequencing metrics, such as TIL content and the overlap between tumor and blood repertoires. To make the vaccine, monocyte-derived dendritic cells were cultured for seven to eight days with IL-4 and GM-CSF and then pulsed overnight with autologous tumor lysate. Each patient got three intradermal injections of the dendritic cell vaccine, spaced at biweekly intervals, in the arm below the axilla. Deep sequencing of TCR beta CDR3 regions was used to quantify tumor-infiltrating lymphocyte content and compare tumor and blood repertoires in dendritic cell-vaccinated glioblastoma patients. Results and caveats for the whole study, not just this receptor: No direct relationship between TCR clonality and survival was found, suggesting that a diverse polyclonal response may matter. The TCR overlap response model with three groups was called speculative and said to need prospective validation. After dendritic cell vaccination, a higher estimated pretreatment TIL content predicted longer time to progression and longer overall survival. The cohort was small and heterogeneous, few patients had complete blood and tumor sets, and even fewer had initial-recurrent tumor pairs.

To be selected, patients needed enough residual fresh-frozen tumor tissue and more than two years of available survival data. Molecular status otherwise varied across the glioblastoma patients, but none of them carried an isocitrate dehydrogenase mutation. PBMC were collected before vaccination, two weeks after the third vaccination, and at tumor progression when it occurred. The Qiagen DNeasy Blood extraction Kit was used to extract genomic DNA. Using the immunoSEQ assay, TCRB CDR3 regions were amplified from 2 micrograms of genomic DNA, or from all available DNA when less than that was on hand. Multiplex PCR used 60 forward primers for TCR V beta segments and 13 reverse primers for J beta segments. To estimate the number of reads per starting template, synthetic control templates were added to each sample at limiting dilution. The Illumina HiSeq System generated sequencing reads of 87 bp. The authors processed their data as follows. PCR and sequencing errors were removed by merging closely related sequences with a nearest neighbor algorithm. TCR overlap was defined as the percentage of unique tumor TCR beta sequences that were also present in the same patient's peripheral blood. TCRdb carries this immuneACCESS record with in-frame sequences only. Its versions omit some clonotypes, under half of them owing to an unresolved V gene in the studies checked, with the rest unexplained. V, J and clone size derive from that table, while D and trimming were established from the DNA sequence. The sample contains approximately 100,000 clones, 81% of them found a single time. Jointly, the top ten make up approximately 12% of the sample.

Remarks on this clone: The antigen it recognizes is unknown. Nothing much larger sits one base from this clone, and base qualities are not available.

The CDR3 covers 14 residues, taking in both the cysteine and the phenylalanine. Only CDR3 DNA is held: 42 bases, read in frame from base 1. CDR1 GTSNPN and CDR2 SVGIG were looked up in the germline V gene (reference sequence). From V the trimming removes 1 base and from J it removes 6 bases, while the gene matches leave 6 bases of the junction unaccounted for. Sequenced here: blood, sampled before dendritic cell vaccination. The rearrangement combines TRBV30 with TRBJ1-1; 9 middle bases align to TRBD1. The TCR originated in a human donor with glioblastoma. The CDR3 region reads CAWSEGTGLAEAFF. The nucleotide sequence reads as follows: TGTGCCTGGAGTGAAGGGACAGGGCTGGCTGAAGCTTTCTTT.